The 21 T cell receptor beta chains given below trace back to one sample, sequenced in a study of cytomegalovirus exposure and HLA in healthy donors. PCR amplification relied on 60 Vbeta primers (plus 13 Jbeta primers). Sequencing used immunoSEQ multiplex PCR; TCRdb keeps in-frame clones, though not all of them. The data show approximately 100,000 clones, about 79% seen once. The sequencing input was PBMCs. Receptors were obtained from a human donor in good health.

This chain links TRBV6-1 with TRBJ2-1, with 8 bases aligning to TRBD2. The CDR3 spans 14 residues. V lost 7 bases, J lost 5 bases, and 7 bases stayed unmatched. Looked up from germline, CDR1 is MNHNS and CDR2 is SASEGT. Written as DNA, the CDR3 is TGTGCCAGCAAAACCGGGACTAGGGACAATGAGCAGTTCTTC. It codes for CASKTGTRDNEQFF.

CDR3 amino acids: CASSLDRGSGANVLTF. The DNA for the CDR3 is TGCGCCAGCAGCTTGGACAGGGGCTCTGGGGCCAACGTCCTGACTTTC. The chain combines TRBV5-1 with TRBJ2-6; 7 positions match TRBD1. Trimming removed 0 bases from V and 0 bases from J; junction bases left unmatched: 0. The length of the CDR3 is 16 residues. Germline assignment: CDR1 SGHRS and CDR2 YFSETQ.

V and J are TRBV11-2 and TRBJ2-7, with D perhaps TRBD1 (5 bases). V lost 1 base to trimming and J lost 1 base, with 8 bases between them. The CDR3 contains 14 residues. From germline, CDR1 is SGHAT and CDR2 FQNNGV. The CDR3 is CASSLVSGSYEQYF. For the CDR3, the DNA is TGTGCCAGCAGCTTAGTGTCAGGGTCCTACGAGCAGTACTTC.

The rearrangement uses TRBV28 and TRBJ1-5; TRBD1 agrees at 8 bases. V trimming: 6 bases; J trimming: 3 bases; junction bases outside the gene matches: 7. This CDR3 is built from 15 residues. The germline V gene has CDR1 MDHEN and CDR2 SYDVKM. The CDR3: CASSPPGQANQPQHF. As DNA, the CDR3 is TGTGCCAGCAGCCCACCGGGACAGGCCAATCAGCCCCAGCATTTT. Full variable domain (rest looked up from reference TRBV28 and TRBJ1-5): DVKVTQSSRYLVKRTGEKVFLECVQDMDHENMFWYRQDPGLGLRLIYFSYDVKMKEKGDIPEGYSVSREKKERFSLILESASTNQTSMYLCASSPPGQANQPQHFGDGTRLSIL.

This rearrangement joins TRBV4-1 to TRBJ2-7; 9 bases fit TRBD1. The CDR3 contains 16 residues. J lost 3 bases, V lost 0 bases, and 6 bases had no gene match. Germline V gene sequence: CDR1 MGHRA, CDR2 YSYEKL. The CDR3 loop reads CASSQDFWDRVYEQYF. CDR3 DNA sequence: TGCGCCAGCAGCCAAGATTTTTGGGACAGGGTCTACGAGCAGTACTTC.

The chain carries TRBV30 and TRBJ1-1; D not certain. V was pared by 0 bases and J by 0 bases, with 5 bases between. Germline-derived CDR1 and CDR2 are GTSNPN and SVGIG (reference sequence). The CDR3 length is 13 residues. The CDR3 DNA sequence: TGTGCCTGGAGTGTATATTTGAACACTGAAGCTTTCTTT. Protein: CAWSVYLNTEAFF.

The V and J genes are TRBV30 and TRBJ2-7; 7 bases map to TRBD2. V was clipped by 5 bases and J by 2 bases; unmatched bases: 9. Germline V gene data show CDR1 as GTSNPN and CDR2 as SVGIG (reference sequence). The CDR3 is 14 residues long. CDR3 protein: CAWESSGGAYEQYF. The CDR3 DNA sequence: TGTGCCTGGGAATCATCGGGGGGTGCCTACGAGCAGTACTTC.

The rearrangement joins TRBV7-2 to TRBJ2-7; the D gene is possibly TRBD1 (6 bases). The length of the CDR3 is 15 residues. Trimming shortened V by 0 bases and J by 1 base, and 10 bases separated the two germline ends. CDR1 SGHTA and CDR2 FQGNSA come from the germline V gene. Written as DNA, the CDR3 is TGTGCCAGCAGCTTAGCGGGCAGGGGATCCTACGAGCAGTACTTC. This gives the protein CASSLAGRGSYEQYF.

Notes on this clone: The identical CDR3 is also encoded by other nucleotide sequences in the sample. The V gene is TRBV7-8, the J gene TRBJ2-7; TRBD1 aligns across 8 bases. CDR3 length: 13 amino acids. J was trimmed by 3 bases and V by 5 bases; bases with no gene match: 3. Germline-derived CDR1 and CDR2 are SGHVS and FQNEAQ. The CDR3, as DNA: TGTGCCAGCAGCCTCGACAGGGGCTACGAGCAGTACTTC. It yields the protein CASSLDRGYEQYF.

The chain is built from TRBV5-4 and TRBJ2-7; maybe TRBD2 (6 bases). Germline CDR1 reads SGHNT; CDR2 reads YYREEE (reference sequence). The CDR3 is 15 residues long. Trimming shortened V by 3 bases and J by 6 bases, and 19 bases separated the two germline ends. CDR3 protein: CASSSPGLLSGEQYF. As DNA, the CDR3 is TGTGCCAGCAGCTCGCCGGGACTCCTCTCGGGCGAGCAGTACTTC.

This clone was detected a few times. The rearrangement uses TRBV7-2 and TRBJ1-1; D is perhaps TRBD1 (5 bases). CDR1 SGHTA and CDR2 FQGNSA come from the germline V gene. The CDR3 is 13 residues long. V lost 2 bases and J lost 11, with 15 bases in between. CDR3 coding DNA: TGTGCCAGCAGCTTATCCTGGCAGGGTGACGCTTTCTTT. Translating gives CASSLSWQGDAFF. Variable domain in full (rest from reference TRBV7-2 and TRBJ1-1): GAGVSQSPSNKVTEKGKDVELRCDPISGHTALYWYRQSLGQGLEFLIYFQGNSAPDKSGLPSDRFSAERTGGSVSTLTIQRTQQEDSAVYLCASSLSWQGDAFFGQGTRLTVV.

V and J are TRBV6-1 and TRBJ1-5, with 8 bases identical to TRBD1. This CDR3 is 17 amino acids long. The trim removed 0 bases at V and 6 bases at J, leaving 10 bases unmatched. Germline V gene data show CDR1 as MNHNS and CDR2 as SASEGT. DNA for the CDR3: TGTGCCAGCAGTGAAGCGGCTTCAGGGGGCTTGGGTCAGCCCCAGCATTTT. This sequence encodes CASSEAASGGLGQPQHF.

The J gene is TRBJ1-2, the V gene TRBV10-3; 7 nucleotides align to TRBD1. V dropped 3 bases and J dropped 4; count of bases not matched to a gene: 5. Germline values: CDR1 ENHRY, CDR2 SYGVKD. This CDR3 contains 14 residues. For the CDR3, the DNA is TGTGCCATCAGTGACGGCAGGGGGAGCTATGGCTACACCTTC. Translated: CAISDGRGSYGYTF.

This CDR3 is CASSDRGRGEGTQYF. The CDR3 region has the DNA TGTGCCAGCAGTGATCGAGGACGGGGGGAAGGGACCCAGTACTTC. The chain uses TRBV25-1 and TRBJ2-5, with 7 bases aligning to TRBD2. Trimming cost V 3 bases and J 7 bases; bases outside gene matches: 11. Germline V CDR1 and CDR2: MGHDK, SYGVNS. The CDR3 loop spans 15 amino acids. Based on the CDR3 plus reference TRBV25-1 and TRBJ2-5, the full variable domain is EADIYQTPRYLVIGTGKKITLECSQTMGHDKMYWYQQDPGMELHLIHYSYGVNSTEKGDLSSESTVSRIRTEHFPLTLESARPSHTSQYLCASSDRGRGEGTQYFGPGTRLLVL.

V usage is TRBV19 and J usage is TRBJ1-5, with D hard to call. The V end lost 7 bases, the J end lost 9 bases, and 13 bases lay between the germline ends. Germline lookup yields CDR1 LNHDA and CDR2 SQIVND (reference sequence). This CDR3 spans 12 amino acids. This CDR3 reads CASTYSSGPQHF. CDR3 DNA: TGTGCCAGTACATACTCCTCGGGGCCCCAGCATTTT.

The rearrangement uses TRBV6-1 and TRBJ2-1; 14 bases are shared with TRBD2. The CDR3 is 17 residues long. Trimming took 4 bases from V and 7 from J; bases not matched to a gene: 9. Germline CDR1 is MNHNS and CDR2 is SASEGT. The CDR3 DNA follows: TGTGCCAGCAGTGTTCCGACTAGCGGGAGGGCCTCTAATGAGCAGTTCTTC. It codes for CASSVPTSGRASNEQFF.

The chain recombines TRBV28 with TRBJ2-3, with TRBD2 matching 9 bases. This CDR3 has 14 residues. Germline trimming cut 5 bases from V and 11 bases from J; bases unmatched to any gene: 11. Looked up from germline, CDR1 is MDHEN and CDR2 is SYDVKM. In DNA form, the CDR3 reads TGTGCCAGCAGTCAGCCCTACGGGACTAGCAAGCAGTATTTT. Protein sequence: CASSQPYGTSKQYF. Drawing the rest from reference TRBV28 and TRBJ2-3, the complete variable domain is DVKVTQSSRYLVKRTGEKVFLECVQDMDHENMFWYRQDPGLGLRLIYFSYDVKMKEKGDIPEGYSVSREKKERFSLILESASTNQTSMYLCASSQPYGTSKQYFGPGTRLTVL.

The chain couples TRBV28 to TRBJ1-4; D is unresolved. Germline CDR1 is MDHEN and CDR2 is SYDVKM. The V end lost 6 bases, the J end lost 4 bases, and 15 bases lay between the germline ends. The CDR3 sequence is 15 residues long. The CDR3 sequence is CASSLRPPDNEKLFF. DNA of the CDR3: TGTGCCAGCAGCCTCAGGCCCCCGGATAATGAAAAACTGTTTTTT.

V is TRBV7-9 and J is TRBJ1-1; 9 bases match TRBD1. The V segment lost 5 bases and the J segment 2 bases; nucleotides outside the gene matches: 12. Germline CDR1 reads SEHNR; CDR2 reads FQNEAQ (reference sequence). The CDR3 sequence is 17 residues long. The CDR3 DNA reads as TGTGCCAGCAGCCGCGGGGGACAGGGTTCATCTAACACTGAAGCTTTCTTT. It codes for CASSRGGQGSSNTEAFF.

This clone was recorded only once. The J gene is TRBJ1-6, the V gene TRBV30; the D is unclear. The CDR3 spans 13 residues. Trimming shortened V by 4 bases and J by 8 bases, and 12 bases separated the two germline ends. Germline CDR1 reads GTSNPN; CDR2 reads SVGIG (reference sequence). The CDR3 sequence is CAWTWTDYSPLHF. Written as DNA, the CDR3 is TGTGCCTGGACGTGGACGGACTATTCACCCCTCCACTTT.

The V gene is TRBV18, the J gene TRBJ2-6; D perhaps matches TRBD1 (5 bases). The CDR3 is 17 amino acids. V was trimmed by 3 bases and J by 18 bases, leaving 30 bases between them. The germline V gene encodes CDR1 KGHSH and CDR2 LQKENI. In DNA form, the CDR3 reads TGTGCCAGCTCACCTCGGCACTCTGGGGCCAACGTCCTGACCCCGACTTTC. Protein sequence: CASSPRHSGANVLTPTF.